The T cell receptor beta chain described here comes from a study of blood T cells in healthy people across ages. Whole-study results and caveats: Diversity was higher, and naive CD4+ cells more numerous, in long-lived donors than in aged donors.

V dropped 5 bases and J dropped 5; count of bases not matched to a gene: 6. This CDR3 region has 15 residues. Germline V gives CDR1 SGHTA, CDR2 FQGNSA. Isolated PBMCs totaled at least 7 million in each sample. A minimum of 5 micrograms of total RNA was extracted per sample. It was with a sample-barcoded 5' primer and a J-beta primer mix that a second PCR of roughly 6 to 12 cycles was run. TCRdb redid the calling of the 5' RACE reads with MiXCR, one entry per CDR3 protein. In the table there are 1.5 million to 2 million distinct CDR3 sequences, roughly 52% of which are singletons. This clonotype was found a few times. No antigen is known for it.

Sequenced input: blood. The J gene is TRBJ2-1, the V gene TRBV7-2; TRBD2 matches at 10 bases. This TCR was recovered from a woman in her thirties or forties in good health. The CDR3 region has the DNA TGTGCCAGCAGCGGGAAGCGGGGGGGCAACAATGAGCAGTTCTTC. Residues: CASSGKRGGNNEQFF.